The 20 T cell receptor beta chains in this list originate from one sample, sequenced in a study of vaccination and CD4 T cells after COVID-19. Treatment noted: approximately nine-day PBMC culture with coronavirus spike peptide pools or control peptides (ViraFEST assay). Their cognate antigens are unknown. An Oncomine TCR Beta short-read assay was used to sequence the DNA from cultured CD4+ T cells. TCRdb recomputed calls from the PCR reads with MiXCR, one row per CDR3 protein. The sample shows approximately 17,000 distinct CDR3 sequences, approximately 45% of them seen only once. The sequences come from CD4+ T cells from blood, cultured in vitro, collected after SARS-CoV-2 vaccination. These receptors came from a human donor who had recovered from COVID-19.

CDR3 residues: CASSLRGRSVEQYF. CDR3 DNA sequence: TGTGCCAGCAGTTTACGCGGGAGAAGCGTAGAGCAGTACTTC. V is TRBV12-3 or TRBV12-4 and J is TRBJ2-7, with 7 bases fitting TRBD2. The CDR3 is 14 amino acids. With 2 bases clipped from V and 7 bases from J, the junction kept 8 bases outside the gene matches.

This rearrangement joins TRBV20-1 to TRBJ2-1; TRBD2 matches at 9 bases. The length of the CDR3 is 17 residues. V trimming: 0 bases; J trimming: 2 bases; junction bases outside the gene matches: 8. CDR1 is DFQATT and CDR2 is SNEGSKA in the germline V gene (reference sequence). The CDR3 protein is CSARDLSGGSPYNEQFF. The DNA of the CDR3 is TGCAGTGCTAGAGACCTGAGCGGGGGGAGCCCCTACAATGAGCAGTTCTTC.

This chain uses TRBV30 with TRBJ2-7, with D maybe TRBD1 (6 bases). CDR1 is GTSNPN, CDR2 SVGIG, per germline (reference sequence). The V end lost 3 bases, the J end lost 4 bases, and 10 bases lay between the germline ends. There are 12 residues in the CDR3. CDR3 sequence: CAWRTGNYEQYF. CDR3 nucleotides: TGTGCCTGGAGGACAGGTAATTACGAGCAGTACTTC.

The chain couples TRBV20-1 to TRBJ2-3; D remains ambiguous. The ends were cut back, 0 bases at V and 2 bases at J, with 21 bases in the middle. The CDR3 consists of 18 residues. From germline, CDR1 is DFQATT and CDR2 SNEGSKA (reference sequence). The CDR3 here is CSARDYRWVGTSTDTQYF. The DNA for the CDR3 is TGCAGTGCTAGAGATTATCGATGGGTCGGCACTTCCACAGATACGCAGTATTTT.

Judged by abundance, this clonotype is medium-sized (0.01 to 0.1%). The chain combines TRBV5-1 with TRBJ2-2; the D call may be TRBD1 or TRBD2 (5 bases each). Germline CDR1 reads SGHRS; CDR2 reads YFSETQ. There are 15 residues in the CDR3. V dropped 2 bases and J dropped 0 bases, with 8 bases sitting between them. The CDR3 sequence is CASSFQGPNTGELFF. The CDR3 nucleotides read TGCGCCAGCAGCTTTCAGGGACCGAACACCGGGGAGCTGTTTTTT.

The table lists this clonotype with a few counts. The chain couples TRBV14 to TRBJ1-2, with D perhaps TRBD1 (6 bases). Germline-derived CDR1 and CDR2 are SGHDN and FVKESK. V was clipped by 0 bases and J by 4 bases, with 18 bases between them. The CDR3 contains 17 residues. CDR3 DNA: TGTGCCAGCAGCCAAGATCACACCCAGGGGCGCTTCTATGGCTACACCTTC. Its translation is CASSQDHTQGRFYGYTF. Based on the CDR3 plus reference TRBV14 and TRBJ1-2, the full variable domain is EAGVTQFPSHSVIEKGQTVTLRCDPISGHDNLYWYRRVMGKEIKFLLHFVKESKQDESGMPNNRFLAERTGGTYSTLKVQPAELEDSGVYFCASSQDHTQGRFYGYTFGSGTRLTVV.

This clonotype showed up just a few times. CDR3 DNA sequence: TGTGCCAGCAGCTTAGCCCCAGGGGGTTCGGACAAAAACATTCAGTACTTC. Its protein product is CASSLAPGGSDKNIQYF. The chain couples TRBV7-2 to TRBJ2-4, with 7 bases identical to TRBD1. From germline, CDR1 is SGHTA and CDR2 FQGNSA. Trimming cost V 0 bases and J 3 bases; bases outside gene matches: 8. CDR3 size: 17 residues.

The table lists this clonotype with a count of one. J is TRBJ1-1 and V is TRBV18; no firm D call. The CDR3 is 15 residues long. V lost 2 bases and J lost 1, with 11 bases in between. Germline CDR1 and CDR2: KGHSH and LQKENI. Here the CDR3 DNA reads TGTGCCAGCTCACCATTTCAGGATGAGAACACTGAAGCTTTCTTT. This translates into CASSPFQDENTEAFF.

This clonotype was detected a few times. V gene TRBV4-1 combines with J gene TRBJ1-4, with 9 bases identical to TRBD1. CDR3 length equals 15 residues. The V and J ends lost 6 bases and 6 bases, in that order; junction bases with no gene match: 8. Germline CDR1 MGHRA, CDR2 YSYEKL. In nucleotides, the CDR3 is TGCGCCAGCAGTCACATTTGGACAGGGGATGAAAAACTGTTTTTT. Translating gives CASSHIWTGDEKLFF.

V is TRBV20-1 and J is TRBJ1-5, with TRBD1 matching over 10 bases. V lost 3 bases and J lost 4; bases outside the gene matches: 3. Germline V gives CDR1 DFQATT, CDR2 SNEGSKA (reference sequence). This CDR3 comprises 14 residues. The CDR3 DNA is TGCAGTGCTAGGGGGGACAGGGGTAATCAGCCCCAGCATTTT. It encodes CSARGDRGNQPQHF.

This clonotype was detected only a few times. The chain carries TRBV20-1 and TRBJ2-7, with D possibly being TRBD2 (6 bases). Germline values: CDR1 DFQATT, CDR2 SNEGSKA (reference sequence). V was cut by 3 bases and J by 2 bases, with 8 bases left in between. The CDR3 totals 12 residues. CDR3 protein: CSASGSAYEQYF. The CDR3 DNA sequence: TGCAGTGCTAGCGGGAGTGCCTACGAGCAGTACTTC.

This clonotype turned up a few times. The genes are TRBV28 and TRBJ1-2; D is unresolved. The CDR3 extends over 11 amino acids. Germline V CDR1 and CDR2: MDHEN, SYDVKM. Trimming cost V 4 bases and J 4 bases, with 4 bases left between them. CDR3 coding DNA: TGTGCCAGCAGTTCTGTCTATGGCTACACCTTC. Protein sequence: CASSSVYGYTF.

V usage is TRBV7-8 and J usage is TRBJ2-5, with 8 bases that match TRBD2. With V trimmed by 4 bases and J by 7 bases, 2 bases remained unmatched. The CDR3 consists of 12 residues. Germline assignment: CDR1 SGHVS and CDR2 FQNEAQ. The CDR3 protein is CASSSGTRTQYF. The CDR3 DNA is TGTGCCAGCAGCTCTGGGACTAGGACCCAGTACTTC. Using reference TRBV7-8 and TRBJ2-5 for the parts outside the CDR3, the full variable domain is GAGVSQSPRYKVAKRGQDVALRCDPISGHVSLFWYQQALGQGPEFLTYFQNEAQLDKSGLPSDRFFAERPEGSVSTLKIQRTQQEDSAVYLCASSSGTRTQYFGPGTRLLVL.

The chain combines TRBV23-1 with TRBJ1-2; TRBD1 aligns across 9 bases. TRBV23-1 has ORF status, its function being uncertain. V was pared by 4 bases and J by 3 bases, with 9 bases of the junction left unmatched. CDR3 length equals 16 residues. CDR3 DNA sequence: TGCGCCAGCAGTCGAGACAGGGGGTCCCTCTACTATGGCTACACCTTC. Translating it yields CASSRDRGSLYYGYTF.

The V and J genes are TRBV28 and TRBJ1-1; unclear D gene. Germline V gene data show CDR1 as MDHEN and CDR2 as SYDVKM. This CDR3 is 14 amino acids long. Trimming took off 3 bases at V and 8 bases at J, with 16 bases between the two ends. The DNA for the CDR3 is TGTGCCAGCAGTTTGGACTCATCAGGTCCAGAAGCTTTCTTT. Protein product: CASSLDSSGPEAFF. The full variable domain, with the rest looked up from reference TRBV28 and TRBJ1-1, is DVKVTQSSRYLVKRTGEKVFLECVQDMDHENMFWYRQDPGLGLRLIYFSYDVKMKEKGDIPEGYSVSREKKERFSLILESASTNQTSMYLCASSLDSSGPEAFFGQGTRLTVV.

The chain carries TRBV10-3 and TRBJ1-3, with D uncertain. In germline, CDR1 is ENHRY, CDR2 SYGVKD. Trimming stripped 6 bases from V and 1 base from J, with 16 bases between. This CDR3 has 16 amino acids. Written as DNA, the CDR3 is TGTGCCATCAGGGGTTACAGTTGTAGATCTGGAAACACCATATATTTT. It encodes CAIRGYSCRSGNTIYF.

The sample holds one count of this clonotype. The V and J genes are TRBV7-8 and TRBJ1-2, with TRBD1 as a possible D gene (5 bases). The CDR3 is made up of 17 amino acids. Germline V gene data show CDR1 as SGHVS and CDR2 as FQNEAQ. The V gene lost 1 base and the J gene lost 0 bases, with 15 bases spanning the gap. This CDR3 is CASSLVAGLVSNYGYTF. CDR3 coding DNA: TGTGCCAGCAGCTTAGTGGCAGGGTTGGTGTCTAACTATGGCTACACCTTC.

The genes are TRBV5-4 and TRBJ2-1; a weak D match, TRBD2 (6 bases). The CDR3 has 14 amino acids. V was cut by 0 bases and J by 2 bases, with 6 bases left in between. The germline CDR1 and CDR2 sequences are SGHNT and YYREEE (reference sequence). CDR3 sequence: CASSLAGAYNEQFF. The CDR3 DNA reads TGTGCCAGCAGCTTGGCGGGAGCCTACAATGAGCAGTTCTTC.

This clonotype was seen a few times. This chain joins TRBV20-1 and TRBJ2-2; 10 bases map to TRBD2. CDR1 DFQATT and CDR2 SNEGSKA come from the germline V gene (reference sequence). This CDR3 has 15 amino acids. V was clipped by 6 bases and J by 7 bases; unmatched bases: 11. The CDR3 loop reads CSAHGAGGVDGELFF. The CDR3 DNA is TGCAGTGCCCACGGAGCGGGAGGGGTGGACGGGGAGCTGTTTTTT.

The CDR3 sequence is CASSFQATDTQYF. CDR3 nucleotide sequence: TGTGCCAGCAGCTTTCAGGCCACAGATACGCAGTATTTT. This chain uses TRBV7-2 with TRBJ2-3; D gene uncertain. This CDR3 comprises 13 residues. Trimming left V 3 bases short and J 2 bases short, with 6 bases between. CDR1 SGHTA and CDR2 FQGNSA come from the germline V gene.